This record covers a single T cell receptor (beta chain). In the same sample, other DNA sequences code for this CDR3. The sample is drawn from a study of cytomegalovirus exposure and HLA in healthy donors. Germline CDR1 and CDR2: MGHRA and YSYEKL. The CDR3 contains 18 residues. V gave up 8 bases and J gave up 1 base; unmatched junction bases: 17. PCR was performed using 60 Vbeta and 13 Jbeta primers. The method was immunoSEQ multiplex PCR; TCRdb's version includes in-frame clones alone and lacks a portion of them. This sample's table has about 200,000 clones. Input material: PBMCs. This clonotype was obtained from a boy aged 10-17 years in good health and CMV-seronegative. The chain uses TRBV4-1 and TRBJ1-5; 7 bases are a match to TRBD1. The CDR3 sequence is CASSQGIGGVLSNQPQHF. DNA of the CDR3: TGCGCCAGCTCACAGGGGATCGGGGGAGTATTGAGCAATCAGCCCCAGCATTTT.